The 17 T cell receptor beta chains below come from one sample, sequenced in a study of blood T cell repertoires in COVID-19. TCRdb's copy holds only in-frame clones and misses some; the assay was immunoSEQ multiplex PCR. The sample holds about 360,000 clones, approximately 86% seen once. Material for sequencing was peripheral blood. The source is a woman aged 60 to 75 with COVID-19, enrolled during active disease.

The chain links TRBV10-1 to TRBJ1-1; D gene ambiguous. The V gene's germline CDR1 is WNHNN and CDR2 SYGVQD (reference sequence). The CDR3 sequence is 12 residues long. V lost 6 bases and J lost 1, with 6 bases in between. CDR3 in amino acids: CASRGENTEAFF. As DNA, the CDR3 is TGCGCCAGCAGGGGCGAGAACACTGAAGCTTTCTTT.

Remarks on this clone: The junction differs from germline at one of its ends, possibly a read error. This chain joins TRBV7-9 and TRBJ1-1, with 9 bases identical to TRBD1. CDR1 and CDR2 (germline): SEHNR, FQNEAQ (reference sequence). The CDR3 runs 14 residues. Here the CDR3 reads CASSLAGTGSRRIF. CDR3 coding DNA: TGTGCCAGCAGCTTAGCTGGGACAGGGTCCCGTAGAATCTTT.

The rearrangement links TRBV11-1 to TRBJ1-1, with TRBD1 matching over 8 bases. Germline values: CDR1 SGHAT, CDR2 FQDESV (reference sequence). The CDR3 has 15 residues. J was trimmed by 4 bases and V by 4 bases; bases with no gene match: 8. DNA of the CDR3: TGTGCCAGCAGCTGGATACAGGGGGGGAGCACTGAAGCTTTCTTT. Amino acids: CASSWIQGGSTEAFF.

The chain carries TRBV6-5 and TRBJ2-7; D remains ambiguous. Germline V CDR1 and CDR2: MNHEY, SVGAGI. The CDR3 is 14 residues long. Trimming took off 6 bases at V and 0 bases at J, with 12 bases between the two ends. The CDR3 sequence: CASRQPHSSYEQYF. The CDR3, as DNA: TGTGCCAGCAGACAACCCCATTCCTCCTACGAGCAGTACTTC.

This clone showed up just a few times. V gene TRBV5-1 combines with J gene TRBJ1-4, with a weak D call TRBD1 (5 bases). This CDR3 is 14 amino acids long. Trimming shortened V by 4 bases and J by 4 bases, and 11 bases separated the two germline ends. CDR1 and CDR2 from the germline V gene are SGHRS and YFSETQ. CDR3 in DNA: TGCGCCAGCAGCCGCGGGGGGAATAATGAAAAACTGTTTTTT. It is translated as CASSRGGNNEKLFF.

This sequence joins TRBV10-3 and TRBJ1-2, with D perhaps matching TRBD1 (5 bases). Trimming took off 5 bases at V and 8 bases at J, with 27 bases between the two ends. Germline V gene data show CDR1 as ENHRY and CDR2 as SYGVKD. The CDR3 is 17 residues long. As DNA, the CDR3 is TGTGCCATCAGTCCAGCTCAAGGGGAAGGGGAGGCAGGAGGCTACACCTTC. Translating it yields CAISPAQGEGEAGGYTF.

This chain links TRBV4-1 with TRBJ1-1; unclear D gene. The CDR3 contains 15 residues. The ends were cut back, 1 base at V and 5 bases at J, with 14 bases in the middle. Germline V lookup: CDR1 MGHRA, CDR2 YSYEKL. CDR3 sequence: CASSQGRGRGTEAFF. CDR3 nucleotide sequence: TGCGCCAGCAGCCAAGGACGAGGCAGAGGAACTGAAGCTTTCTTT.

V and J are TRBV2 and TRBJ2-7; a weak D match, TRBD1 (6 bases). V was trimmed by 5 bases and J by 1 base, leaving 9 bases between them. This CDR3 is built from 13 residues. From germline, CDR1 is SNHLY and CDR2 FYNNEI. CDR3 sequence: CASSSTGSYEQYF. For the CDR3, the DNA is TGTGCCAGCAGTTCGACAGGTTCCTACGAGCAGTACTTC.

This chain links TRBV21-1 with TRBJ2-7; whether TRBD1, the table's D call, matches the DNA was not checked. TRBV21-1 is a documented pseudogene. The CDR3 has 14 residues. CDR3 coding DNA: TGTGCCAGCAGCAGGACAGAAACAACCTACGAGCAGTACTTC. Its translation: CASSRTETTYEQYF.

This chain links TRBV6-1 with TRBJ2-3; no reliable D call. The CDR3 totals 15 residues. V was cut by 3 bases and J by 4 bases, with 14 bases left in between. Germline values: CDR1 MNHNS, CDR2 SASEGT. The CDR3 is CASSENSVVPDTQYF. CDR3 coding DNA: TGTGCCAGCAGTGAGAACAGTGTAGTTCCAGATACGCAGTATTTT.

V and J are TRBV9 and TRBJ2-6; possibly TRBD2 for D (5 bases). Germline lookup yields CDR1 SGDLS and CDR2 YYNGEE. Between the trimmed V and J ends, which lost 5 bases and 3 bases, there was a span of 9 bases. The CDR3 spans 14 residues. In DNA, the CDR3 is TGTGCCAGCAGTGCGGAGGATGGGGCCAACGTCCTGACTTTC. Its protein is CASSAEDGANVLTF. The whole variable domain, filled in from reference TRBV9 and TRBJ2-6, reads DSGVTQTPKHLITATGQRVTLRCSPRSGDLSVYWYQQSLDQGLQFLIQYYNGEERAKGNILERFSAQQFPDLHSELNLSSLELGDSALYFCASSAEDGANVLTFGAGSRLTVL.

V gene TRBV7-2 combines with J gene TRBJ1-2; 9 bases fit TRBD1. Losses at the gene ends were 3 bases for V and 6 bases for J; bases not matched to a gene: 11. Germline V lookup: CDR1 SGHTA, CDR2 FQGNSA. The CDR3 spans 16 residues. The CDR3 region is CASSFTGGEYFNGYTF. CDR3 sequence (DNA): TGTGCCAGCAGCTTTACAGGGGGCGAGTATTTCAATGGCTACACCTTC.

This rearrangement joins TRBV7-9 to TRBJ2-2, with no clear D. The CDR3 is made up of 16 amino acids. The ends were cut back, 6 bases at V and 8 bases at J, with 22 bases in the middle. Germline lookup yields CDR1 SEHNR and CDR2 FQNEAQ (reference sequence). CDR3 amino acids: CASRHLGPANGGELFF. CDR3 sequence (DNA): TGTGCCAGCAGACACCTGGGCCCGGCGAACGGTGGGGAGCTGTTTTTT.

This clone showed up just a few times. This rearrangement joins TRBV7-3 to TRBJ1-2, with D tentatively TRBD1 (5 bases). CDR3 length equals 14 residues. V gave up 4 bases and J gave up 3 bases, with 12 bases separating them. Germline CDR1 is SGHTA and CDR2 is FQGTGA. CDR3 sequence: CASSSTGDDYGYTF. In DNA form, the CDR3 reads TGTGCCAGCAGCTCAACAGGAGATGACTATGGCTACACCTTC.

This clone has a single count. This sequence joins TRBV18 and TRBJ1-3, with D tentatively TRBD1 (5 bases). CDR3 length equals 16 residues. The germline gives CDR1 KGHSH, CDR2 LQKENI. Trimming removed 6 bases from V and 0 bases from J, with 15 bases in between. The CDR3 DNA is TGTGCCAGCTCGCCTATACAGGCCTCCTCTGGAAACACCATATATTTT. This sequence encodes CASSPIQASSGNTIYF. Full variable domain (outside the CDR3, taken from reference TRBV18 and TRBJ1-3): NAGVMQNPRHLVRRRGQEARLRCSPMKGHSHVYWYRQLPEEGLKFMVYLQKENIIDESGMPKERFSAEFPKEGPSILRIQQVVRGDSAAYFCASSPIQASSGNTIYFGEGSWLTVV.

This chain links TRBV10-3 with TRBJ1-1; 7 bases align to TRBD1. The trim removed 6 bases at V and 3 bases at J, leaving 7 bases unmatched. The CDR3 has 14 residues. CDR1 and CDR2 from the germline V gene are ENHRY and SYGVKD. CDR3 amino acids: CAIRRHGTDTEAFF. The CDR3 DNA reads as TGTGCCATCAGGCGGCACGGGACAGACACTGAAGCTTTCTTT.

This chain joins TRBV29-1 and TRBJ1-2; 9 positions agree with TRBD1. Trimming at V came to 7 bases and at J to 4 bases, leaving 7 bases not matched to a gene. There are 13 residues in the CDR3. Germline V gene sequence: CDR1 SQVTM, CDR2 ANQGSEA. This chain's CDR3 is CSATDRGGYGYTF. The CDR3 coding sequence is TGCAGCGCCACGGACAGGGGCGGCTATGGCTACACCTTC.